The entry that follows covers one TCR beta chain sequence. CDR3 length equals 17 residues. The V end was cut by 3 bases, the J end by 2 bases, with 16 bases between. Germline V lookup: CDR1 KGHDR, CDR2 SFDVKD. The entry originates in a study of blood T cell repertoires in COVID-19. Recruitment covered about two dozen US areas and drew participants whose ages spanned about 18 to 90 years. Original processing methods: Estimates of nucleated cell counts were drawn from the amplification of reference gene primers. The method was immunoSEQ multiplex PCR; TCRdb's version includes in-frame clones alone and lacks a portion of them. That table furnishes V, J and clone size, whereas the DNA furnished D and trimming. The table shows 300,000 to 400,000 clones, with more than 75% occurring only once.

The chain has TRBV24-1 and TRBJ2-1; D perhaps matches TRBD2 (5 bases). The clonotype comes from a woman aged 18-29 years who had recovered from COVID-19. Sequences were obtained from PBMCs or T cells enriched from blood (not recorded which). The CDR3 sequence: CATSDPQRGSTYNEQFF. In nucleotides, the CDR3 is TGTGCCACCAGTGATCCCCAGCGAGGGTCCACCTACAATGAGCAGTTCTTC.